One T cell receptor beta chain is described in this entry. Through Arm-PCR of CDR3 regions and iRepertoire HTBI primers, TCR beta libraries were built. TCRdb re-analysed the multiplex PCR reads in MiXCR, keeping a single row per CDR3 protein. The sample holds 530,000 or so distinct CDR3 sequences; around 16% are singletons and the top ten take around 12%. The time point denotes: newly diagnosed GD, antithyroid drugs for less than 3 months. From RNA extracted from PBMCs, the TCR library was made. A blood draw put around 9 milliliters of peripheral blood into EDTA tubes. The data were taken from a study of regulatory T cells in long-lasting Graves disease. Germline loops: CDR1 MDHEN, CDR2 SYDVKM. Trimming shortened V by 5 bases and J by 5 bases, and 13 bases separated the two germline ends. The length of the CDR3 is 14 residues. This sample also appeared in a second study, on T cells in Graves' hyperthyroidism and ophthalmopathy.

The sequence was collected from a man between 18 and 35 years old with Graves disease. The chain carries TRBV28 and TRBJ1-5; D remains ambiguous. The sample here was peripheral blood mononuclear cells (PBMCs), taken at new diagnosis, from a patient treated with antithyroid drugs. The CDR3 spells CASSAGRADQPQHF. CDR3 nucleotide sequence: TGTGCCAGCAGTGCTGGGCGGGCGGATCAGCCCCAGCATTTT.